This TCR beta chain was sequenced in a study of CD8+CD57+ T cells in acquired aplastic anemia. The study's findings and limits: Sharing between patients and controls was observed for roughly 30 CD8+ CDR3 sequences.

CDR3 and TCR beta VDJ profiling relied on a genomic DNA template. TCRdb reprocessed the reads with MiXCR, giving one entry per CDR3 protein. This table has over 150,000 distinct CDR3 sequences, over 50% appearing once. Patients chosen for sequencing had shown CD8+CD57+ cell expansion by flow cytometry. A word on this clonotype: The antigen is not known.

Trimming took 4 bases from V and 6 from J; bases not matched to a gene: 6. The germline V gene encodes CDR1 SNHLY and CDR2 FYNNEI. The length of the CDR3 is 14 residues. The genes are TRBV2 and TRBJ2-3; TRBD2 agrees at 8 bases. This TCR was sampled from a human donor with aplastic anemia. The sample was sorted CD4+, CD8+, or CD8+CD57+ T cells (not recorded which) from PBMCs. This CDR3 reads CASSGAGGEDTQYF. The DNA of the CDR3 is TGTGCCAGCAGTGGCGCGGGGGGCGAGGATACGCAGTATTTT.